What follows are 19 T cell receptor beta chains derived from one specimen sequenced in a study of PD-1 blockade in classical Hodgkin lymphoma. Measured with immunoSEQ multiplex PCR; TCRdb has only the in-frame clones, and not every one. Of about 58,000 clones in the sample, 91% were seen once. Every single patient, without exception, relapsed after autologous stem cell transplantation, and brentuximab vedotin exposure varied. The input for sequencing was peripheral blood mononuclear cells (PBMCs), taken before the second cycle of nivolumab. The receptors were sampled from a human donor with classical Hodgkin lymphoma.

V is TRBV7-9 and J is TRBJ2-5; a possible D gene is TRBD2 (6 bases). The CDR3 spans 16 residues. The V gene's germline CDR1 is SEHNR and CDR2 FQNEAQ (reference sequence). V gave up 2 bases and J gave up 0 bases, with 13 bases separating them. DNA for the CDR3: TGTGCCAGCAGCTTATCCGGGAGAGGGAACCAAGAGACCCAGTACTTC. As protein: CASSLSGRGNQETQYF.

The gene calls are TRBV30 and TRBJ1-2; D possibly corresponds to TRBD1 (6 bases). This CDR3 contains 15 residues. V was clipped by 3 bases and J by 3 bases, with 17 bases between them. Looked up from germline, CDR1 is GTSNPN and CDR2 is SVGIG (reference sequence). In DNA form, the CDR3 reads TGTGCCTGGAGCCTCCCAAGGGGGGCTTACTATGGCTACACCTTC. Its protein product is CAWSLPRGAYYGYTF.

The chain is built from TRBV28 and TRBJ2-5, with D hard to call. This CDR3 has 14 residues. V lost 4 bases to trimming and J lost 5 bases, with 14 bases between them. Germline loops: CDR1 MDHEN, CDR2 SYDVKM. CDR3 protein: CASSSSSPRETQYF. Here the CDR3 DNA reads TGTGCCAGCAGTTCCTCCTCTCCCCGGGAGACCCAGTACTTC.

This clone appeared a few times. V gene TRBV25-1 combines with J gene TRBJ2-7; TRBD2 is a possible D gene (7 bases). Germline values: CDR1 MGHDK, CDR2 SYGVNS. Between the trimmed V and J ends, which lost 10 bases and 1 base, there was a span of 17 bases. The CDR3 length is 14 residues. CDR3 coding DNA: TGTGCCACGGAGGGGGGGGTTCCATCCTACGAGCAGTACTTC. Protein: CATEGGVPSYEQYF.

The V call is TRBV7-9, the J call TRBJ2-3, with D possibly being TRBD2 (7 bases). This CDR3 is built from 18 residues. Trimming took off 5 bases at V and 2 bases at J, with 23 bases between the two ends. CDR1 and CDR2 (germline): SEHNR, FQNEAQ (reference sequence). CDR3 residues: CASSPRRAPGGTTDTQYF. CDR3 bases: TGTGCCAGCAGCCCCCGGAGAGCCCCGGGGGGCACCACAGATACGCAGTATTTT.

Here the CDR3 DNA reads TGCGCCAGCAGCTTGGGACAGGGTACCGAGCAGTACTTC. Its protein is CASSLGQGTEQYF. J is TRBJ2-7 and V is TRBV5-1; 7 bases align to TRBD1. In germline, CDR1 is SGHRS, CDR2 YFSETQ. CDR3 length: 13 residues. The J segment lost 6 bases and the V segment lost 0 bases, leaving 3 bases of the junction unmatched.

The chain joins TRBV9 to TRBJ2-5; D ambiguous. The CDR3 is 12 amino acids. The germline V and J ends were trimmed by 0 bases and 6 bases, with 6 bases remaining between them. CDR1 SGDLS and CDR2 YYNGEE come from the germline V gene. CDR3 bases: TGTGCCAGCAGCGTAGCTACGAAGACCCAGTACTTC. This gives the protein CASSVATKTQYF.

The rearrangement joins TRBV29-1 to TRBJ2-1; D is unresolved. V was cut by 8 bases and J by 2 bases, with 13 bases left in between. The CDR3 covers 13 residues. Germline CDR1 and CDR2: SQVTM and ANQGSEA. CDR3 DNA: TGCAGCTTCGGGCGGCCTACCTACAATGAGCAGTTCTTC. It translates to CSFGRPTYNEQFF.

The rearrangement joins TRBV5-6 to TRBJ2-5; D is perhaps TRBD2 (5 bases). CDR1 and CDR2 (germline): SGHDT, YYEEEE. The CDR3 runs 16 residues. V was cut by 1 base and J by 3 bases, with 16 bases left in between. In DNA, the CDR3 is TGTGCCAGCAGCTTGCCCGCGGGTCTGGAGGAAGAGACCCAGTACTTC. It translates to CASSLPAGLEEETQYF.

The chain is built from TRBV2 and TRBJ1-2; tentative D call: TRBD1 (6 bases). V was cut by 9 bases and J by 0 bases, with 23 bases left in between. Germline CDR1 SNHLY, CDR2 FYNNEI. The CDR3 loop spans 17 amino acids. This chain's CDR3 is CAREGGQPVGANYGYTF. CDR3 coding DNA: TGTGCCAGAGAGGGAGGACAGCCCGTAGGGGCTAACTATGGCTACACCTTC.

The chain links TRBV7-2 to TRBJ2-2; a possible D gene is TRBD2 (6 bases). Per germline, CDR1 SGHTA and CDR2 FQGNSA. The CDR3 sequence is 13 residues long. V was pared by 4 bases and J by 7 bases, with 10 bases between. CDR3 in DNA: TGTGCCAGCAGCTGGTTTAGCGGCGGGGAGCTGTTTTTT. It is translated as CASSWFSGGELFF.

In its sample, this clone was seen once. The rearrangement links TRBV9 to TRBJ2-7, with 9 positions matching TRBD1. Germline V CDR1 and CDR2: SGDLS, YYNGEE. Germline trimming cut 3 bases from V and 6 bases from J; bases unmatched to any gene: 1. CDR3 length: 12 residues. Here the CDR3 reads CASSETGGEQYF. The CDR3 region has the DNA TGTGCCAGCAGCGAGACAGGGGGCGAGCAGTACTTC.

The gene calls are TRBV5-4 and TRBJ2-3; D gene ambiguous. Per germline, CDR1 SGHNT and CDR2 YYREEE (reference sequence). The CDR3 contains 15 residues. Between the trimmed V and J ends, which lost 1 base and 1 base, there was a span of 10 bases. DNA of the CDR3: TGTGCCAGCAGCTTGAAGTTAGCAGGCACAGATACGCAGTATTTT. This gives the protein CASSLKLAGTDTQYF.

This chain links TRBV19 with TRBJ1-2, with TRBD1 matching over 7 bases. Germline CDR1 reads LNHDA; CDR2 reads SQIVND (reference sequence). The CDR3 is 11 amino acids. The V segment lost 10 bases and the J segment 7 bases; nucleotides outside the gene matches: 6. This CDR3 reads CATQQGGGYTF. The CDR3 coding sequence is TGTGCCACTCAGCAGGGGGGTGGCTACACCTTC.

The rearrangement joins TRBV7-2 to TRBJ2-7; D is tentatively TRBD1 or TRBD2 (5 bases each). CDR1 is SGHTA and CDR2 is FQGNSA in the germline V gene. This CDR3 comprises 16 residues. V was clipped by 1 base and J by 2 bases, with 15 bases between them. This chain's CDR3 is CASSLGVGTPTYEQYF. The CDR3 DNA reads TGTGCCAGCAGCTTAGGGGTTGGGACGCCTACCTACGAGCAGTACTTC. Based on the CDR3 plus reference TRBV7-2 and TRBJ2-7, the full variable domain is GAGVSQSPSNKVTEKGKDVELRCDPISGHTALYWYRQSLGQGLEFLIYFQGNSAPDKSGLPSDRFSAERTGGSVSTLTIQRTQQEDSAVYLCASSLGVGTPTYEQYFGPGTRLTVT.

V and J are TRBV4-2 and TRBJ2-7; D might be TRBD1 (6 bases). Germline V gene lookup returns CDR1 LGHNA and CDR2 YNFKEQ. V dropped 1 base and J dropped 3 bases, with 13 bases sitting between them. This CDR3 has 15 amino acids. The CDR3 reads CASSQVQDSYYEQYF. In nucleotides, the CDR3 is TGTGCCAGCAGCCAAGTCCAGGACAGCTACTACGAGCAGTACTTC.

The CDR3 region has the DNA TGTGCCAGCAGCCCTAGACCTCAGAGCTCTGGGGCCAACGTCCTGACTTTC. This encodes CASSPRPQSSGANVLTF. The chain combines TRBV7-9 with TRBJ2-6; no firm D call. Deletions cut 5 bases from V and 0 bases from J, with 14 bases between. Germline V gene lookup returns CDR1 SEHNR and CDR2 FQNEAQ (reference sequence). This CDR3 contains 17 residues. Variable domain in full (rest from reference TRBV7-9 and TRBJ2-6): DTGVSQNPRHKITKRGQNVTFRCDPISEHNRLYWYRQTLGQGPEFLTYFQNEAQLEKSRLLSDRFSAERPKGSFSTLEIQRTEQGDSAMYLCASSPRPQSSGANVLTFGAGSRLTVL.

This clone has a handful of counts. CDR3 nucleotide sequence: TGTGCCAGCAGTGATCTGGTACCGCGGGGGGCAGAGACCCAGTACTTC. This translates into CASSDLVPRGAETQYF. V usage is TRBV6-1 and J usage is TRBJ2-5, with TRBD2 matching over 8 bases. CDR3 length: 16 residues. The trim removed 3 bases at V and 4 bases at J, leaving 10 bases unmatched. Germline loops: CDR1 MNHNS, CDR2 SASEGT.

This chain connects TRBV27 to TRBJ2-3, with 9 bases fitting TRBD2. This CDR3 is 16 amino acids long. The V segment lost 5 bases and the J segment 3 bases; nucleotides outside the gene matches: 9. Germline CDR1 reads MNHEY; CDR2 reads SMNVEV (reference sequence). DNA of the CDR3: TGTGCCAGCAGTCCCGGGATAGCGGGGGCGACAGATACGCAGTATTTT. Its translation: CASSPGIAGATDTQYF.